This entry describes one TCR beta chain. These data belong to a study of T cell responses to AZD1222 COVID-19 vaccine. Profiling relied on immunoSEQ multiplex PCR, and the TCRdb table lists in-frame clones only, not all of them. The data hold some 150,000 clones, with under 95% observed a single time. Germline assignment: CDR1 SGHTA and CDR2 FQGNSA. This CDR3 has 13 residues. V dropped 1 base and J dropped 7 bases, with 10 bases sitting between them. Sequencing used peripheral blood, obtained on day 0 of MenACWY control vaccination. This clonotype originated in an adult in good health. The V and J genes are TRBV7-2 and TRBJ1-2, with D possibly TRBD1 on 5 matching bases. The CDR3 region has the DNA TGTGCCAGCAGCTTAGATGGGGGGACTGGCTACACCTTC. This encodes CASSLDGGTGYTF.